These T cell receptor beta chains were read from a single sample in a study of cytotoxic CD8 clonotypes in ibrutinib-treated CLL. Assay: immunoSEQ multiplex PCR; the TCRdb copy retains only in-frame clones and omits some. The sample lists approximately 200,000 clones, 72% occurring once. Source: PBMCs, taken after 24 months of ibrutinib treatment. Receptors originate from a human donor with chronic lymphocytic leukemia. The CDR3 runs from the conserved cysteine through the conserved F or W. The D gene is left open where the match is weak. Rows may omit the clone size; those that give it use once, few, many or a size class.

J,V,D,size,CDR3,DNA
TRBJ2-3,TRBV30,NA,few,CAWGGISTDTQYF,TGTGCCTGGGGGGGAATAAGCACAGATACGCAGTATTTT
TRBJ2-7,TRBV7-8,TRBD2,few,CASSRTSGWDYEQYF,TGTGCCAGCAGCCGGACTAGCGGGTGGGACTACGAGCAGTACTTC
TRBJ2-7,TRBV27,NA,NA,CASSLSVSGVAYEQYF,TGTGCCAGCAGTTTATCTGTCTCCGGGGTGGCCTACGAGCAGTACTTC
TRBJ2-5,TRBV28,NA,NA,CASIRGLGPAKIEETQYF,TGTGCCAGCATTCGGGGACTTGGACCGGCCAAAATCGAAGAGACCCAGTACTTC
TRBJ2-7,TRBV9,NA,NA,CASSVGQGIYEQYF,TGTGCCAGCAGCGTAGGTCAGGGGATTTACGAGCAGTACTTC
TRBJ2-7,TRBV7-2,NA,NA,CASSLGGTNSYEQYF,TGTGCCAGCAGCTTAGGGGGAACTAACTCCTACGAGCAGTACTTC
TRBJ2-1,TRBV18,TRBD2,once,CASSPPIGGGNNEQFF,TGTGCCAGCTCACCACCAATTGGGGGGGGTAACAATGAGCAGTTCTTC
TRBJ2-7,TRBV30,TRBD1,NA,CAWSGRRQGATTYEQYF,TGTGCCTGGAGTGGAAGGCGGCAGGGGGCTACTACCTACGAGCAGTACTTC
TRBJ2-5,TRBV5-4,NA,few,CASSWGLSAETQYF,TGTGCCAGCAGCTGGGGACTCTCTGCAGAGACCCAGTACTTC
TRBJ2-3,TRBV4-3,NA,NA,CASSHSYRAITDTQYF,TGCGCCAGCAGCCACTCGTACAGGGCCATCACAGATACGCAGTATTTT
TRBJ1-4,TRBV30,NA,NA,CAWSGGLTIANEKLFF,TGTGCCTGGAGTGGCGGCCTCACTATAGCCAATGAAAAACTGTTTTTT
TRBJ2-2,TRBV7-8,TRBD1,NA,CASSPPTGGRGTGELFF,TGTGCCAGCAGCCCACCAACAGGGGGAAGGGGTACCGGGGAGCTGTTTTTT
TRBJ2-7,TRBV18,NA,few,CASSPTPSSYEQYF,TGTGCCAGCTCACCAACACCGTCCAGCTACGAGCAGTACTTC
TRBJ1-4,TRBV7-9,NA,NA,CASSEPLNEKLFF,TGTGCCAGCAGCGAGCCCTTAAATGAAAAACTGTTTTTT
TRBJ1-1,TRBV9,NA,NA,CASSVATGRSTEAFF,TGTGCCAGCAGCGTAGCTACAGGGAGGTCCACTGAAGCTTTCTTT
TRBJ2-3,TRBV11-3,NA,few,CASSFGKSGLSTDTQYF,TGTGCCAGCAGCTTCGGAAAGTCGGGTCTTAGCACAGATACGCAGTATTTT
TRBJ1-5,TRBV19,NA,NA,CASGDRAAQPQHF,TGTGCCAGCGGGGATAGGGCCGCGCAGCCCCAGCATTTT
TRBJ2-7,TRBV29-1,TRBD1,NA,CSARGQGNYEQYF,TGCAGCGCACGGGGACAGGGAAATTACGAGCAGTACTTC
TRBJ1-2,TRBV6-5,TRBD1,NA,CASSRPTGGYGYTF,TGTGCCAGCAGCAGACCTACAGGGGGCTATGGCTACACCTTC
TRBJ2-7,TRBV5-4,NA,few,CASSPTGGEQYF,TGTGCCAGCAGCCCTACTGGCGGAGAGCAGTACTTC
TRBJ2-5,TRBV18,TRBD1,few,CASSPGRTGEETQYF,TGTGCCAGCTCACCCGGCCGAACAGGGGAAGAGACCCAGTACTTC
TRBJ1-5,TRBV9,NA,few,CASSAGGLSQPQHF,TGTGCCAGCAGCGCCGGGGGGCTGAGTCAGCCCCAGCATTTT
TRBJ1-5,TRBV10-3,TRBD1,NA,CAIKEEGAGQPQHF,TGTGCCATCAAAGAGGAGGGGGCAGGGCAGCCCCAGCATTTT
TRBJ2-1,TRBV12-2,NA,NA,CASRLSRLAGGNNEQFF,TGTGCAAGTCGCTTATCTCGCCTAGCGGGAGGGAACAATGAGCAGTTCTTC
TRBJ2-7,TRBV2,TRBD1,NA,CASRPGQGAYEQYF,TGTGCCAGCAGGCCGGGACAGGGGGCTTACGAGCAGTACTTC
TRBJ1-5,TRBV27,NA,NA,CASSLLGPEDNQPQHF,TGTGCCAGCAGTTTATTAGGGCCCGAAGACAATCAGCCCCAGCATTTT
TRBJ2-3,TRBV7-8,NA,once,CASSANGLTSTDTQYF,TGTGCCAGCAGCGCGAATGGGTTGACTAGCACAGATACGCAGTATTTT
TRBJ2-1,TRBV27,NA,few,CASSFLTSLPSAEQFF,TGTGCCAGCAGTTTCCTGACTTCCTTACCGTCGGCTGAGCAGTTCTTC
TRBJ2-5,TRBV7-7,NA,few,CASSLAPRPYF,TGTGCCAGCAGCTTAGCCCCGCGGCCATACTTC
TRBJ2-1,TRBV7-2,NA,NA,CASSLLRAHEQFF,TGTGCCAGCAGCTTATTGAGGGCCCATGAGCAGTTCTTC
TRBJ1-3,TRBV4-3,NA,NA,CASSQTGVSGNTIYF,TGCGCCAGCAGCCAAACGGGGGTTTCAGGAAACACCATATATTTT
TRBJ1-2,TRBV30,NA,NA,CACLSRDDYGYTF,TGTGCCTGTTTAAGTAGGGACGACTATGGCTACACCTTC
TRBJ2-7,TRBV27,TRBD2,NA,CASRPLAGEDYEQYF,TGTGCCAGCAGGCCCTTGGCGGGAGAAGACTACGAGCAGTACTTC
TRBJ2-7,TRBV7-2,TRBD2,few,CASSLETPGRAAYEQYF,TGTGCCAGCAGCTTAGAGACCCCCGGGAGGGCAGCCTACGAGCAGTACTTC
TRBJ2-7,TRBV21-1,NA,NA,CASSNYRSPSSYEQYF,TGTGCCAGCAGCAATTACAGGTCTCCGAGCTCCTACGAGCAGTACTTC
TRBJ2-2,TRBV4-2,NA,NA,CASSQGNTGELFF,TGTGCCAGCAGCCAAGGAAACACCGGGGAGCTGTTTTTT
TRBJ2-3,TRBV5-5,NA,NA,CASSLMGYYTDTQYF,TGTGCCAGCAGCTTGATGGGTTACTACACAGATACGCAGTATTTT
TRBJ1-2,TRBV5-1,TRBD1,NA,CASSLSGTGSNYGYTF,TGCGCCAGCAGCTTGAGCGGGACAGGCTCTAACTATGGCTACACCTTC
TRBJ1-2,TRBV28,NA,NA,CASRPGENYGYTF,TGTGCCAGCAGGCCCGGGGAAAACTATGGCTACACCTTC
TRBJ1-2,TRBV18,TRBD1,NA,CASSPPAGGGYTF,TGTGCCAGCTCACCACCGGCAGGGGGTGGCTACACCTTC
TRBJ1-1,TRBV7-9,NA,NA,CASSSGGRNTEAFF,TGTGCCAGCAGCTCCGGGGGCAGGAACACTGAAGCTTTCTTT
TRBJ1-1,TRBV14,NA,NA,CASSQVAGRTEAFF,TGTGCCAGCAGCCAAGTAGCGGGGAGGACTGAAGCTTTCTTT
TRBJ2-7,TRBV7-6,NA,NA,CASSLGLRGDSYEQYF,TGTGCCAGCAGCTTAGGGTTGCGGGGAGATTCCTACGAGCAGTACTTC
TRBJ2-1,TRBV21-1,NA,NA,CASSEDRKNEQFF,TGTGCCAGCAGCGAGGACAGGAAGAATGAGCAGTTCTTC
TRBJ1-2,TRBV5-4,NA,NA,CASSLSIQGYGYTF,TGTGCCAGCAGCTTGAGTATACAGGGCTATGGCTACACCTTC
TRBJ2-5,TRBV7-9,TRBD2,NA,CASSSLAGGQRETQYF,TGTGCCAGCAGCTCTTTAGCGGGAGGCCAACGAGAGACCCAGTACTTC
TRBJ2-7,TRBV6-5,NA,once,CASSYHDGEQYF,TGTGCCAGCAGTTACCACGATGGCGAGCAGTACTTC
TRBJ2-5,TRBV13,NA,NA,CASSQGGETQYF,TGTGCCAGCAGCCAGGGGGGAGAGACCCAGTACTTC
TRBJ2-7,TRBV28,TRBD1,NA,CASKMPGTERSYEQYF,TGTGCCAGCAAAATGCCCGGGACAGAACGCTCCTACGAGCAGTACTTC
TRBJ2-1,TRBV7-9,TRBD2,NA,CASSPSTSGPYNEQFF,TGTGCCAGCAGCCCTTCGACTAGCGGGCCTTACAATGAGCAGTTCTTC
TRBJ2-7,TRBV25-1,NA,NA,CASSEFAGTYEQYF,TGTGCCAGCAGTGAATTCGCAGGGACCTACGAGCAGTACTTC
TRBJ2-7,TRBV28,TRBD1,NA,CASSLGGTGFLGSVREQYF,TGTGCCAGCAGTTTAGGGGGGACAGGGTTTCTGGGGAGTGTACGGGAGCAGTACTTC
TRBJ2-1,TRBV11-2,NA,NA,CASSLEALIEQFF,TGTGCCAGCAGCTTAGAAGCGCTAATAGAGCAGTTCTTC
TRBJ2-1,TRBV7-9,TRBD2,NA,CASSLVAGVSSYNEQFF,TGTGCCAGCAGCCTTGTAGCGGGAGTCAGCTCCTACAATGAGCAGTTCTTC
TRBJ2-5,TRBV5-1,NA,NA,CASSFPGVGETQYF,TGCGCCAGCAGCTTCCCGGGAGTCGGAGAGACCCAGTACTTC